Below are 30 T cell receptor beta chains sequenced from a single sample in a study of cytomegalovirus exposure and HLA in healthy donors. Both 60 Vbeta primers and 13 Jbeta primers went into the PCR. Data came from immunoSEQ multiplex PCR; TCRdb stores just in-frame clones and leaves some out. This sample has some 100,000 clones, with approximately 80% found just once. The sample consisted of PBMCs. The source is a woman aged 25 to 45 in good health and CMV-seronegative.

The chain couples TRBV6-5 to TRBJ2-2; 9 positions agree with TRBD2. V dropped 7 bases and J dropped 1; count of bases not matched to a gene: 1. There are 14 residues in the CDR3. Germline V gene sequence: CDR1 MNHEY, CDR2 SVGAGI. The CDR3 is CASMTSGNTGELFF. CDR3 bases: TGTGCCAGCATGACTAGCGGGAACACCGGGGAGCTGTTTTTT.

The chain's CDR3 is CASSLQTTGAGYTF. As DNA, the CDR3 is TGTGCCAGCAGTTTGCAGACTACGGGTGCCGGCTACACCTTC. The chain employs TRBV6-5 and TRBJ1-2; no definite D call. This CDR3 spans 14 amino acids. V lost 4 bases and J 8 bases, leaving 17 bases between the germline ends. CDR1 and CDR2 (germline): MNHEY, SVGAGI.

This clone was seen only once. This chain joins TRBV7-2 and TRBJ2-5; tentatively, D is TRBD2 (6 bases). Germline assignment: CDR1 SGHTA and CDR2 FQGNSA. V lost 8 bases and J lost 9, with 13 bases in between. The CDR3 has 11 amino acids. The CDR3 here is CASAEGVAQYF. For the CDR3, the DNA is TGTGCCAGCGCGGAGGGAGTGGCCCAGTACTTC.

The rearrangement links TRBV27 to TRBJ2-7, with 11 bases matching TRBD1. The CDR3 extends over 15 amino acids. J gave up 7 bases and V 5 bases, and 10 bases lay outside the gene matches. Per the germline V gene, CDR1 is MNHEY and CDR2 is SMNVEV (reference sequence). The CDR3, as DNA: TGTGCCAGCAGTCCGTCCCGGGACAGGGGGTCAGAGCAGTACTTC. This codes for CASSPSRDRGSEQYF.

V gene TRBV5-1 combines with J gene TRBJ1-2, with 7 nucleotides matching TRBD1. The germline CDR1 and CDR2 sequences are SGHRS and YFSETQ. Trimming took 2 bases from V and 1 from J; bases not matched to a gene: 2. CDR3 length: 14 residues. The CDR3 reads CASSLTGVNYGYTF. As DNA, the CDR3 is TGCGCCAGCAGCTTAACAGGGGTTAACTATGGCTACACCTTC.

Only one count was recorded for this clone. The chain uses TRBV29-1 and TRBJ2-3; D remains unclear. V was shortened by 7 bases and J by 0 bases, with 8 bases between the two germline ends. The CDR3 spans 12 residues. Germline V gene data show CDR1 as SQVTM and CDR2 as ANQGSEA. CDR3 nucleotide sequence: TGCAGCGCCGTGACTAGCACAGATACGCAGTATTTT. This translates into CSAVTSTDTQYF.

The chain carries TRBV5-1 and TRBJ2-7, with 10 bases lining up with TRBD1. The CDR3 extends over 15 amino acids. The V gene's germline CDR1 is SGHRS and CDR2 YFSETQ. V trimming: 4 bases; J trimming: 5 bases; junction bases outside the gene matches: 9. The CDR3 loop is CASSQGQGSINEQYF. CDR3 sequence (DNA): TGCGCCAGCAGCCAGGGACAGGGGAGCATTAACGAGCAGTACTTC.

This clone was observed a single time. The chain links TRBV29-1 to TRBJ2-5, with D perhaps TRBD1 (5 bases). V lost 3 bases, J lost 2 bases, and 10 bases lay in between. This CDR3 is built from 13 residues. Germline V lookup: CDR1 SQVTM, CDR2 ANQGSEA. CDR3 loop: CSVDPGWQETQYF. In DNA, the CDR3 is TGCAGCGTTGACCCAGGGTGGCAAGAGACCCAGTACTTC.

This clone was detected once. This sequence joins TRBV4-1 and TRBJ1-2; possibly TRBD1 for D (5 bases). Looked up from germline, CDR1 is MGHRA and CDR2 is YSYEKL. The CDR3 contains 15 residues. With 4 bases removed from V and 6 bases from J, the gap between germline ends came to 18 bases. The CDR3 is CASSPVRQGFHGYTF. CDR3 coding DNA: TGCGCCAGCAGCCCTGTTCGCCAGGGCTTTCATGGCTACACCTTC.

The chain combines TRBV19 with TRBJ1-6; TRBD1 agrees at 9 bases. V lost 5 bases and J lost 0; bases outside the gene matches: 11. The CDR3 consists of 19 residues. Germline-derived CDR1 and CDR2 are LNHDA and SQIVND (reference sequence). Written as DNA, the CDR3 is TGTGCCAGTAGTCAAACCACAGGGGGCGCAGGCTCCTATAATTCACCCCTCCACTTT. Its protein is CASSQTTGGAGSYNSPLHF.

The chain carries TRBV2 and TRBJ2-5; a weak D match, TRBD2 (5 bases). CDR1 SNHLY and CDR2 FYNNEI come from the germline V gene. Trimming took off 3 bases at V and 5 bases at J, with 13 bases between the two ends. The CDR3 contains 14 residues. CDR3 DNA sequence: TGTGCCAGCAGTGATCTAGCACGGCTGGAGACCCAGTACTTC. Translated, it gives CASSDLARLETQYF.

In regard to this clone: At one end, the junction sequence differs from germline, possibly due to a read error. The rearrangement uses TRBV7-9 and TRBJ2-2; TRBD2 matches 10 bases. The germline V gene has CDR1 SEHNR and CDR2 FQNEAQ (reference sequence). There are 16 residues in the CDR3. The DNA of the CDR3 is TGTTCCAGCAGCTGGACTAGCGGAACGAACACCGGGGAGCTGTTTTTT. Translation gives CSSSWTSGTNTGELFF.

This chain uses TRBV18 with TRBJ2-7; possible D gene TRBD2, 6 bases. Germline CDR1 is KGHSH and CDR2 is LQKENI. The CDR3 loop spans 15 amino acids. V lost 2 bases, J lost 5 bases, and 16 bases lay in between. CDR3 DNA sequence: TGTGCCAGCTCACCAACGGGCGGGACGGGAAACGAGCAGTACTTC. Encoded protein: CASSPTGGTGNEQYF.

The chain employs TRBV28 and TRBJ1-2; 9 bases map to TRBD1. CDR3 size: 14 residues. CDR1 and CDR2 (germline): MDHEN, SYDVKM. V shed 6 bases and J 1 base; nucleotides not matched to a gene: 3. CDR3 bases: TGTGCCAGCAGACCGGGACAGGGTAACTATGGCTACACCTTC. As protein: CASRPGQGNYGYTF.

The J gene is TRBJ2-3, the V gene TRBV7-9, with 7 bases matching TRBD2. J gave up 0 bases and V 1 base, and 4 bases lay outside the gene matches. CDR3 length: 16 residues. Germline loops: CDR1 SEHNR, CDR2 FQNEAQ (reference sequence). The CDR3 DNA follows: TGTGCCAGCAGCTTAGGACTAGCATGGAGCACAGATACGCAGTATTTT. Translated, it gives CASSLGLAWSTDTQYF.

The chain recombines TRBV4-2 with TRBJ2-3; maybe TRBD2 (5 bases). The CDR3 totals 14 residues. Between the trimmed V and J ends, which lost 3 bases and 0 bases, there was a span of 7 bases. The V gene's germline CDR1 is LGHNA and CDR2 YNFKEQ. CDR3 DNA sequence: TGTGCCAGCAGCCACACTAGTAGCACAGATACGCAGTATTTT. It codes for CASSHTSSTDTQYF.

The chain couples TRBV2 to TRBJ2-6; D is unresolved. Germline V gene data show CDR1 as SNHLY and CDR2 as FYNNEI. Trimming pared 2 bases from V and 0 bases from J, leaving 5 bases between. This CDR3 is 15 amino acids long. The CDR3 region is CASSETISGANVLTF. CDR3 in DNA: TGTGCCAGCAGTGAAACAATCTCTGGGGCCAACGTCCTGACTTTC.

The chain uses TRBV6-5 and TRBJ1-1; 8 bases align to TRBD1. Losses at the gene ends were 2 bases for V and 4 bases for J; bases not matched to a gene: 6. From germline, CDR1 is MNHEY and CDR2 SVGAGI. The CDR3 totals 15 residues. The CDR3 coding sequence is TGTGCCAGCAGTTACCAAGGACAGGGTGCCACTGAAGCTTTCTTT. Translation gives CASSYQGQGATEAFF.

This rearrangement joins TRBV27 to TRBJ2-7, with D unclear. This CDR3 has 13 residues. V gave up 5 bases and J gave up 0 bases, with 8 bases separating them. Germline CDR1 and CDR2: MNHEY and SMNVEV (reference sequence). As DNA, the CDR3 is TGTGCCAGCAGTCCGTATAACTCCTACGAGCAGTACTTC. Translation: CASSPYNSYEQYF.

This chain uses TRBV30 with TRBJ1-3; D gene unclear. The V gene lost 8 bases and the J gene lost 4 bases, with 9 bases spanning the gap. This CDR3 spans 11 amino acids. Germline CDR1 reads GTSNPN; CDR2 reads SVGIG (reference sequence). CDR3 bases: TGTGCCGGTGGGAGGGGAAACACCATATATTTT. Encoded protein: CAGGRGNTIYF.

This clone has only one observation. This chain connects TRBV5-6 to TRBJ2-2; 11 bases line up with TRBD2. J lost 3 bases, V lost 3 bases, and 4 bases had no gene match. This CDR3 is 16 amino acids long. Germline CDR1 SGHDT, CDR2 YYEEEE. CDR3 amino acids: CASSWGLAVDTGELFF. CDR3 DNA: TGTGCCAGCAGCTGGGGACTAGCGGTTGACACCGGGGAGCTGTTTTTT.

CDR3 nucleotide sequence: TGTGCCAGCAGATCACAGGGTCGGGCCTACGAGCAGTACTTC. Translating gives CASRSQGRAYEQYF. The J gene is TRBJ2-7, the V gene TRBV28; D is possibly TRBD1 (6 bases). V was trimmed by 6 bases and J by 2 bases, leaving 14 bases between them. Per the germline V gene, CDR1 is MDHEN and CDR2 is SYDVKM. This CDR3 is built from 14 residues. The full variable domain, with the rest looked up from reference TRBV28 and TRBJ2-7, is DVKVTQSSRYLVKRTGEKVFLECVQDMDHENMFWYRQDPGLGLRLIYFSYDVKMKEKGDIPEGYSVSREKKERFSLILESASTNQTSMYLCASRSQGRAYEQYFGPGTRLTVT.

J is TRBJ2-5 and V is TRBV6-1; D unclear. Trimming took 0 bases from V and 2 from J, leaving 13 bases between them. This CDR3 comprises 16 residues. Germline CDR1 reads MNHNS; CDR2 reads SASEGT. CDR3 sequence: CASSEAGGQGQETQYF. The CDR3 nucleotides read TGTGCCAGCAGTGAAGCAGGTGGGCAAGGACAAGAGACCCAGTACTTC.

The chain recombines TRBV6-1 with TRBJ2-2, with a tentative D call TRBD1 (6 bases). Trimming shortened V by 6 bases and J by 0 bases, and 11 bases separated the two germline ends. This CDR3 contains 15 residues. The germline CDR1 and CDR2 sequences are MNHNS and SASEGT. The CDR3 DNA sequence: TGTGCCAGCAGCGCGAGGACAGCGAACACCGGGGAGCTGTTTTTT. Its protein is CASSARTANTGELFF.

The rearrangement uses TRBV19 and TRBJ2-3; 8 nucleotides line up with TRBD2. The CDR3 is made up of 16 amino acids. The germline gives CDR1 LNHDA, CDR2 SQIVND (reference sequence). V lost 4 bases, J lost 0 bases, and 6 bases stayed unmatched. The CDR3: CASSNPSGSSTDTQYF. CDR3 nucleotides: TGTGCCAGTAGTAATCCTAGCGGGTCTAGCACAGATACGCAGTATTTT.

The chain links TRBV27 to TRBJ2-3, with D hard to call. CDR1 MNHEY and CDR2 SMNVEV come from the germline V gene (reference sequence). The CDR3 is 13 residues long. Trimming took off 2 bases at V and 4 bases at J, with 7 bases between the two ends. The CDR3 DNA sequence: TGTGCCAGCAGTTTACTCTATCCAGATACGCAGTATTTT. Translating gives CASSLLYPDTQYF.

V gene TRBV7-6 combines with J gene TRBJ2-1, with 10 bases lining up with TRBD1. The CDR3 spans 20 residues. Germline trimming cut 0 bases from V and 0 bases from J; bases unmatched to any gene: 11. Per the germline V gene, CDR1 is SGHVS and CDR2 is FNYEAQ. CDR3 coding DNA: TGTGCCAGCAGCTTAGCGGACAGGGGGGACGTTAGGAGCTCCTACAATGAGCAGTTCTTC. It encodes CASSLADRGDVRSSYNEQFF. The whole variable domain, remainder taken from reference TRBV7-6 and TRBJ2-1, is GAGVSQSPRYKVTKRGQDVALRCDPISGHVSLYWYRQALGQGPEFLTYFNYEAQQDKSGLPNDRFSAERPEGSISTLTIQRTEQRDSAMYRCASSLADRGDVRSSYNEQFFGPGTRLTVL.

The chain is built from TRBV29-1 and TRBJ2-5, with TRBD2 matching over 10 bases. Germline CDR1 reads SQVTM; CDR2 reads ANQGSEA. J was trimmed by 3 bases and V by 5 bases; bases with no gene match: 3. CDR3 size: 13 residues. The CDR3 here is CSVSGRAKETQYF. The DNA of the CDR3 is TGCAGCGTTAGCGGGAGGGCCAAAGAGACCCAGTACTTC.

Here the CDR3 DNA reads TGTGCCAGCTCAGCCTCCGGGACAGAGGAGGGCTACACCTTC. It specifies CASSASGTEEGYTF. The V and J genes are TRBV18 and TRBJ1-2; 7 nucleotides agree with TRBD1. The length of the CDR3 is 14 residues. V trimming: 5 bases; J trimming: 8 bases; junction bases outside the gene matches: 11. Germline lookup yields CDR1 KGHSH and CDR2 LQKENI. The whole variable domain, remainder taken from reference TRBV18 and TRBJ1-2, is NAGVMQNPRHLVRRRGQEARLRCSPMKGHSHVYWYRQLPEEGLKFMVYLQKENIIDESGMPKERFSAEFPKEGPSILRIQQVVRGDSAAYFCASSASGTEEGYTFGSGTRLTVV.

This sequence joins TRBV27 and TRBJ2-3; perhaps TRBD2 as D (6 bases). Germline V gene sequence: CDR1 MNHEY, CDR2 SMNVEV (reference sequence). Trimming removed 5 bases from V and 6 bases from J, with 21 bases in between. There are 16 residues in the CDR3. The CDR3 sequence is CASSTPRGRDGDTQYF. The CDR3 coding sequence is TGTGCCAGCAGTACCCCCCGTGGGCGGGACGGTGATACGCAGTATTTT.